These 26 T cell receptor beta chains were sequenced from one sample in a study of blood T cell repertoires in COVID-19. Using immunoSEQ multiplex PCR, the repertoire was profiled, and TCRdb retains in-frame clones only, with some absent. The repertoire consists of over 150,000 clones, with 75% to 85% occurring once and the leading ten covering about 13%. Sequencing used peripheral blood. These receptors were taken from a human donor in a cohort sampled during active COVID-19.

This clone has only one observation. The rearrangement joins TRBV7-9 to TRBJ2-1; D not certain. V was clipped by 5 bases and J by 4 bases, with 15 bases between them. The CDR3 contains 15 residues. The germline V gene has CDR1 SEHNR and CDR2 FQNEAQ (reference sequence). CDR3 DNA: TGTGCCAGCAGCCCCCCGGCAGGCGTATACAATGAGCAGTTCTTC. Amino acid sequence: CASSPPAGVYNEQFF.

V usage is TRBV4-1 and J usage is TRBJ2-1, with D possibly matching TRBD2 (5 bases). Trimming left V 0 bases short and J 2 bases short, with 11 bases between. This CDR3 is built from 16 residues. Per the germline V gene, CDR1 is MGHRA and CDR2 is YSYEKL. CDR3 residues: CASSQDQLVPYNEQFF. The CDR3 nucleotides read TGCGCCAGCAGCCAAGATCAACTAGTCCCCTACAATGAGCAGTTCTTC.

The chain carries TRBV3-1 (or the pseudogene TRBV3-2) and TRBJ2-1, with D unresolved. CDR3 size: 14 residues. Trimming took 4 bases from V and 9 from J, leaving 16 bases between them. Germline assignment: CDR1 LGHDT and CDR2 YNNKEL (reference sequence). CDR3 region: CASSPPAGRREQFF. CDR3 nucleotide sequence: TGTGCCAGCAGCCCGCCGGCAGGCAGGCGTGAGCAGTTCTTC.

The chain employs TRBV2 and TRBJ1-1; no reliable D call. V lost 5 bases and J lost 4, with 5 bases in between. Germline assignment: CDR1 SNHLY and CDR2 FYNNEI. This CDR3 is built from 11 residues. The CDR3 spells CASSPITEAFF. DNA of the CDR3: TGTGCCAGCAGTCCCATCACTGAAGCTTTCTTT.

The chain recombines TRBV12-3 or TRBV12-4 with TRBJ1-5; unclear D gene. Trimming shortened V by 5 bases and J by 4 bases, and 9 bases separated the two germline ends. This CDR3 is 13 amino acids long. The CDR3 spells CASSPVVNQPQHF. The DNA of the CDR3 is TGTGCCAGCAGTCCCGTCGTTAATCAGCCCCAGCATTTT.

The CDR3 nucleotides are TGCGCCAGCAGCACGGGGGGGCTAGCGGTGAACACCGGGGAGCTGTTTTTT. The encoded protein is CASSTGGLAVNTGELFF. The genes are TRBV5-1 and TRBJ2-2, with 8 bases lining up with TRBD2. Germline assignment: CDR1 SGHRS and CDR2 YFSETQ. The CDR3 contains 17 residues. The V and J ends lost 4 bases and 1 base, in that order; junction bases with no gene match: 9.

The chain is built from TRBV6-2 or TRBV6-3 and TRBJ2-7, with TRBD2 matching 11 bases. V gave up 6 bases and J gave up 6 bases; unmatched junction bases: 7. The CDR3 consists of 14 residues. Germline V gene sequence: CDR1 MNHEY, CDR2 SVGEGT. The chain's CDR3 is CASSVLAGDSEQYF. The CDR3 nucleotides are TGTGCCAGCAGCGTACTAGCGGGGGATAGCGAGCAGTACTTC.

V is TRBV27 and J is TRBJ1-2; D not certain. This CDR3 comprises 15 residues. Germline-derived CDR1 and CDR2 are MNHEY and SMNVEV (reference sequence). V was shortened by 8 bases and J by 4 bases, with 20 bases between the two germline ends. CDR3 bases: TGTGCCAGCCGTCCCCTGAGCGCCATTTTCTATGGCTACACCTTC. Translating it yields CASRPLSAIFYGYTF.

V is TRBV28 and J is TRBJ2-1; no definite D call. V lost 7 bases, J lost 4 bases, and 14 bases lay in between. This CDR3 region has 14 residues. Germline V gives CDR1 MDHEN, CDR2 SYDVKM. This CDR3 is CASKFLLAYNEQFF. The CDR3 DNA follows: TGTGCCAGCAAGTTTTTGTTGGCTTACAATGAGCAGTTCTTC.

The chain combines TRBV2 with TRBJ2-1; 7 bases map to TRBD1. The CDR3 is 15 residues long. The V gene's germline CDR1 is SNHLY and CDR2 FYNNEI. The V gene end was trimmed by 8 bases and the J gene end by 3 bases; junction bases not matched to a gene: 10. CDR3 protein: CASVLVQGHYNEQFF. The CDR3 DNA reads TGTGCCAGCGTCTTAGTACAGGGGCACTACAATGAGCAGTTCTTC.

J is TRBJ1-5 and V is TRBV6-6, with TRBD1 identical over 8 bases. Germline V lookup: CDR1 MNHNY, CDR2 SVGAGI (reference sequence). Unmatched junction bases numbered 4, after V lost 0 bases and J lost 6 bases. This CDR3 contains 15 residues. CDR3 coding DNA: TGTGCCAGCAGTTACTCCAACGACAGGGGTCAGCCCCAGCATTTT. As protein: CASSYSNDRGQPQHF.

The chain recombines TRBV24-1 with TRBJ2-3; possible D gene TRBD1, 5 bases. Germline V gene data show CDR1 as KGHDR and CDR2 as SFDVKD. V lost 2 bases and J lost 4, with 12 bases in between. The length of the CDR3 is 15 residues. The DNA for the CDR3 is TGTGCCACCAGTGATTGGGCAGGGTTGCCAGATACGCAGTATTTT. It codes for CATSDWAGLPDTQYF.

The chain is built from TRBV27 and TRBJ2-5; D might be TRBD1 (5 bases). Between the trimmed V and J ends, which lost 3 bases and 1 base, there was a span of 18 bases. Germline V gene lookup returns CDR1 MNHEY and CDR2 SMNVEV (reference sequence). This CDR3 is built from 17 residues. CDR3 loop: CASSFDGHQDPQETQYF. DNA for the CDR3: TGTGCCAGCAGTTTCGACGGACACCAAGACCCCCAAGAGACCCAGTACTTC.

The chain recombines TRBV4-2 with TRBJ2-7, with 7 positions matching TRBD1. CDR3 length: 15 residues. Germline CDR1 is LGHNA and CDR2 is YNFKEQ. The junction had 10 bases not matched to a gene; V was cut back by 5 bases and J by 3 bases. The CDR3 spells CASSGGGDSSYEQYF. The CDR3 coding sequence is TGTGCCAGCAGCGGCGGTGGGGACAGCAGCTACGAGCAGTACTTC.

The V and J genes are TRBV15 and TRBJ2-2; tentatively, D is TRBD2 (6 bases). Per germline, CDR1 LNHNV and CDR2 YYDKDF (reference sequence). The CDR3 sequence is 15 residues long. With 2 bases removed from V and 5 bases from J, the gap between germline ends came to 12 bases. DNA of the CDR3: TGTGCCACCAGCAGAACGGGACTTTCGACCGGGGAGCTGTTTTTT. Protein sequence: CATSRTGLSTGELFF.

The gene calls are TRBV9 and TRBJ2-2; D gene ambiguous. In germline, CDR1 is SGDLS, CDR2 YYNGEE. V shed 0 bases and J shed 6 bases, with 12 bases lying between them. CDR3 length: 15 residues. The CDR3 DNA is TGTGCCAGCAGCGTAGTACCAGGTCCGCCCGGGGAGCTGTTTTTT. As protein: CASSVVPGPPGELFF.

The chain uses TRBV5-1 and TRBJ2-5, with D possibly being TRBD1 (5 bases). The V and J ends lost 4 bases and 1 base respectively, with 11 bases between them. Germline V CDR1 and CDR2: SGHRS, YFSETQ. This CDR3 comprises 14 residues. The CDR3 DNA is TGCGCCAGCAGCGATGGACACGGCCAAGAGACCCAGTACTTC. Translated: CASSDGHGQETQYF.

This chain connects TRBV28 to TRBJ2-7; the match to TRBD1 covers 8 bases. J gave up 2 bases and V 6 bases, and 6 bases lay outside the gene matches. CDR3 size: 14 residues. The germline V gene encodes CDR1 MDHEN and CDR2 SYDVKM. The CDR3 nucleotides read TGTGCCAGCAGCCACAGGGGGGTCACCTACGAGCAGTACTTC. Translation: CASSHRGVTYEQYF.

The chain has TRBV24-1 and TRBJ2-7; possible D gene TRBD2, 8 bases. Germline lookup yields CDR1 KGHDR and CDR2 SFDVKD. The CDR3 runs to 15 residues. Deletions cut 2 bases from V and 3 bases from J, with 13 bases between. The CDR3 reads CATSDSGGDSYEQYF. CDR3 DNA sequence: TGTGCCACCAGTGATTCGGGGGGGGACAGCTACGAGCAGTACTTC.

The chain employs TRBV27 and TRBJ1-6, with D hard to call. Germline-derived CDR1 and CDR2 are MNHEY and SMNVEV (reference sequence). CDR3 size: 14 residues. Trimming took 3 bases from V and 6 from J, leaving 9 bases between them. The CDR3 DNA reads as TGTGCCAGCAGTTTTTGGCAATTTAATTCACCCCTCCACTTT. It encodes CASSFWQFNSPLHF.

This rearrangement joins TRBV11-2 to TRBJ2-1; no clear D gene. Between the trimmed V and J ends, which lost 7 bases and 0 bases, there was a span of 13 bases. The CDR3 covers 15 residues. The germline CDR1 and CDR2 sequences are SGHAT and FQNNGV. This chain's CDR3 is CASTPSLSSYNEQFF. The CDR3 DNA is TGTGCCAGCACCCCTTCTCTGAGCTCCTACAATGAGCAGTTCTTC.

The chain recombines TRBV13 with TRBJ1-3; 8 bases line up with TRBD1. The V gene's germline CDR1 is PRHDT and CDR2 FYEKMQ (reference sequence). The CDR3 sequence is 16 residues long. The trim removed 3 bases at V and 5 bases at J, leaving 9 bases unmatched. CDR3 bases: TGTGCCAGCAGCTTCGGGGGACAGGCTCGTCGAAACACCATATATTTT. Translated, it gives CASSFGGQARRNTIYF.

The chain recombines TRBV7-2 with TRBJ1-1; D possibly corresponds to TRBD1 (6 bases). This CDR3 is 14 amino acids long. CDR1 is SGHTA, CDR2 FQGNSA, per germline. V was clipped by 5 bases and J by 0 bases, with 10 bases between them. This CDR3 is CASSHGQLNTEAFF. CDR3 DNA: TGTGCCAGCAGCCACGGACAGTTGAACACTGAAGCTTTCTTT.

The chain combines TRBV15 with TRBJ2-6; 8 positions match TRBD1. Germline-derived CDR1 and CDR2 are LNHNV and YYDKDF (reference sequence). The CDR3 is made up of 18 amino acids. Trimming took 1 base from V and 2 from J; bases not matched to a gene: 7. In nucleotides, the CDR3 is TGTGCCACCAGCAGAGTGGGCAGGGGGCTCACTGGGGCCAACGTCCTGACTTTC. Translating it yields CATSRVGRGLTGANVLTF.

V and J are TRBV11-2 and TRBJ1-6, with TRBD1 matching 7 bases. V dropped 4 bases and J dropped 6; count of bases not matched to a gene: 6. Per the germline V gene, CDR1 is SGHAT and CDR2 is FQNNGV. The CDR3 has 15 amino acids. CDR3 sequence: CASSWQGQSNSPLHF. The CDR3 nucleotides are TGTGCCAGCAGCTGGCAGGGACAGAGTAATTCACCCCTCCACTTT.

This rearrangement joins TRBV3-1 (or the pseudogene TRBV3-2) to TRBJ2-2, with 8 bases that match TRBD1. In germline, CDR1 is LGHDT, CDR2 YNNKEL (reference sequence). The length of the CDR3 is 15 residues. The V segment lost 4 bases and the J segment 3 bases; nucleotides outside the gene matches: 4. This CDR3 reads CASSPRTGHTGELFF. In nucleotides, the CDR3 is TGTGCCAGCAGCCCCAGGACAGGGCACACCGGGGAGCTGTTTTTT.